These 2 T cell receptor beta chains were sequenced from one sample in a study of cytomegalovirus exposure and HLA in healthy donors. TCRdb's table, derived via immunoSEQ multiplex PCR, lists solely in-frame clones and lacks some. The table has roughly 310,000 clones, 88% seen once; the top ten hold around 1%. The specimen was PBMCs. The receptor set was obtained from a man younger than 40 in good health and CMV-seronegative.

The gene calls are TRBV7-6 and TRBJ2-3; no clear D. CDR3 length equals 15 residues. With 1 base removed from V and 1 base from J, the gap between germline ends came to 9 bases. Germline V gene data show CDR1 as SGHVS and CDR2 as FNYEAQ. The CDR3 DNA reads TGTGCCAGCAGCTTAGAGGTGGGCCGCACAGATACGCAGTATTTT. It specifies CASSLEVGRTDTQYF.

This chain joins TRBV27 and TRBJ2-3; D perhaps matches TRBD1 (5 bases). In germline, CDR1 is MNHEY, CDR2 SMNVEV (reference sequence). CDR3 size: 14 residues. The V gene lost 0 bases and the J gene lost 1 base, with 5 bases spanning the gap. In nucleotides, the CDR3 is TGTGCCAGCAGTTTATCCAGGGGCACAGATACGCAGTATTTT. It encodes CASSLSRGTDTQYF.